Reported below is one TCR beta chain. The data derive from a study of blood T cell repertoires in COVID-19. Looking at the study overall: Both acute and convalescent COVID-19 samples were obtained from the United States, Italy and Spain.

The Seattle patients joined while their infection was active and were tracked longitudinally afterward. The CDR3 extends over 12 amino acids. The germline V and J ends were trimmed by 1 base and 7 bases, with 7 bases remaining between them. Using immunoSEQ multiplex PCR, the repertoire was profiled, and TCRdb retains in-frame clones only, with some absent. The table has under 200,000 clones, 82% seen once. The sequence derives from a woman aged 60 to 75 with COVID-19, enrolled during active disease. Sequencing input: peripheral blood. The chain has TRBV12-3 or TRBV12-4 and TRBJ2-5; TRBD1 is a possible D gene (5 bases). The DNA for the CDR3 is TGTGCCAGCAGTTTAGGTGGGGCGACCCAGTACTTC. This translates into CASSLGGATQYF.